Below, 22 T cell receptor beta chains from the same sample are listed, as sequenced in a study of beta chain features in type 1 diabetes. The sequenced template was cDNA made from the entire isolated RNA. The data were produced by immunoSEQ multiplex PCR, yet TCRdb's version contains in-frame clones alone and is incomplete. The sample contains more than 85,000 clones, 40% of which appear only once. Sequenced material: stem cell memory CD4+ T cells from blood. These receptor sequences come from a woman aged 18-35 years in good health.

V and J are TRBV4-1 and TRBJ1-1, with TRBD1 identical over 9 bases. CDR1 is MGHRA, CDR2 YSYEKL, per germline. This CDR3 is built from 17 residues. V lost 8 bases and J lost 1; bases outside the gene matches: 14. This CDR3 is CASQAAGQGRRNTEAFF. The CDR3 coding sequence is TGCGCCAGCCAGGCGGCGGGACAGGGTCGGAGGAACACTGAAGCTTTCTTT.

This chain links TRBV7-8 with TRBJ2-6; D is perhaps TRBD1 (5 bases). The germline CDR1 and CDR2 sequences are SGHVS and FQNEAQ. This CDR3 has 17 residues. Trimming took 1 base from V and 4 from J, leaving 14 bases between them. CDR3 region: CASSLVKTVAGANVLTF. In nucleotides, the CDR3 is TGTGCCAGCAGCTTAGTCAAGACAGTTGCCGGGGCCAACGTCCTGACTTTC.

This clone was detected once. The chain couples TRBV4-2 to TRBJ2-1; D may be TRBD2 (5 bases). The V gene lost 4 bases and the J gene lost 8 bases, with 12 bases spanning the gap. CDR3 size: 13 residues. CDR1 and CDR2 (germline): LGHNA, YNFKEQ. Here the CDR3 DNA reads TGTGCCAGCAGCCCCGGGATGGGCGATGAGCAGTTCTTC. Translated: CASSPGMGDEQFF.

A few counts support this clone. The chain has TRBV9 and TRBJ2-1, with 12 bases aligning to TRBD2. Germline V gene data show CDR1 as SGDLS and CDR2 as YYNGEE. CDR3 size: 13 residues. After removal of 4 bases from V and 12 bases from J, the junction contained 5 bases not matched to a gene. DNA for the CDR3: TGTGCCAGCAGCCAAAGACTAGCGGGAGCGCAGTTCTTC. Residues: CASSQRLAGAQFF.

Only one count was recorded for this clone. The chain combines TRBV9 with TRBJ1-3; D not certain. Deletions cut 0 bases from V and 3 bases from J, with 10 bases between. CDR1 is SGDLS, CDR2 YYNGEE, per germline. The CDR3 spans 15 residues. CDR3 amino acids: CASSVGSGFGNTIYF. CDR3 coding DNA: TGTGCCAGCAGCGTAGGTTCGGGGTTTGGAAACACCATATATTTT.

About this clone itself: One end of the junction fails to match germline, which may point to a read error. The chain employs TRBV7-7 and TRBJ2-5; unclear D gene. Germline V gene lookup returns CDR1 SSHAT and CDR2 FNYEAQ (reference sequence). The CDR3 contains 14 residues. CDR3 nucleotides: TGTGCTAGCAGCTTAGTCTCTAGTGAGCAGACCCAGTACTTC. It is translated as CASSLVSSEQTQYF.

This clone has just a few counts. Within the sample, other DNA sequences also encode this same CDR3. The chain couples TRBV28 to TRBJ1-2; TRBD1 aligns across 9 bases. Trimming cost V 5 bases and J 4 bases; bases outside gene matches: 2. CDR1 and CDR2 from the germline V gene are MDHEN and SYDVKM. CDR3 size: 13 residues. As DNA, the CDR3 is TGTGCCAGCAGTCTGGACAGGGGCTATGGCTACACCTTC. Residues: CASSLDRGYGYTF.

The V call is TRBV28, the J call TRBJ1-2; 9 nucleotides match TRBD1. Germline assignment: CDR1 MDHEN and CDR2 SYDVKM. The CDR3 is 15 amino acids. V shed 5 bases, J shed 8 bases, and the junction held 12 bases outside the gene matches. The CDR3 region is CASSLPPGQGRGYTF. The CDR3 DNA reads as TGTGCCAGCAGTCTTCCCCCGGGACAGGGTCGGGGCTACACCTTC.

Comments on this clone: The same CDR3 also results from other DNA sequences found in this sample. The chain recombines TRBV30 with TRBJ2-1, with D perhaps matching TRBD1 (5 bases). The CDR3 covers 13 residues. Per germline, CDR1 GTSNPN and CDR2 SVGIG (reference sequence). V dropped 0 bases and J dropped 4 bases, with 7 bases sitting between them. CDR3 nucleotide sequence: TGTGCCTGGAGTGTTCAGGGTTACAATGAGCAGTTCTTC. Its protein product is CAWSVQGYNEQFF. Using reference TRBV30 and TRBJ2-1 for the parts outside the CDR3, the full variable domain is SQTIHQWPATLVQPVGSPLSLECTVEGTSNPNLYWYRQAAGRGLQLLFYSVGIGQISSEVPQNLSASRPQDRQFILSSKKLLLSDSGFYLCAWSVQGYNEQFFGPGTRLTVL.

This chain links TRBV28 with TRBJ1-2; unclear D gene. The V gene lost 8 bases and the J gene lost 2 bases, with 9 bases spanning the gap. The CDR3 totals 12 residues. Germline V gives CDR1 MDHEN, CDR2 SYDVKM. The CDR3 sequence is CASVQRNYGYTF. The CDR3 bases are TGTGCCAGCGTACAGAGAAACTATGGCTACACCTTC.

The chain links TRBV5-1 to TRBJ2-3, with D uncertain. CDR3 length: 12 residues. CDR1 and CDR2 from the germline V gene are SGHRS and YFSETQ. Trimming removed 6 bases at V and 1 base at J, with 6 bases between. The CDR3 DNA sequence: TGCGCCAGCAACGCAGGCACAGATACGCAGTATTTT. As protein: CASNAGTDTQYF.

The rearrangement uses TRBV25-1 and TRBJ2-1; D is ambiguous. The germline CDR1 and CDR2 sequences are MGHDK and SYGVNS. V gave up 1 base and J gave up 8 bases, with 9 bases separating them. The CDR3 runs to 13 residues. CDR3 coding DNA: TGTGCCAGCAGTGAATTAGTAGTCGATGAGCAGTTCTTC. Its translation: CASSELVVDEQFF.

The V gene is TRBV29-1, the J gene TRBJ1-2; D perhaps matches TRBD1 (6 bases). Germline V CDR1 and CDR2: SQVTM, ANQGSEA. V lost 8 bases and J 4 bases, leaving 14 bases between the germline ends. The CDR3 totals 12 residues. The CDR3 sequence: CSTHGGAYGYTF. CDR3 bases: TGCAGCACACATGGGGGGGCCTATGGCTACACCTTC. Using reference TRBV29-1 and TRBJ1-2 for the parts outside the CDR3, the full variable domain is SAVISQKPSRDICQRGTSLTIQCQVDSQVTMMFWYRQQPGQSLTLIATANQGSEATYESGFVIDKFPISRPNLTFSTLTVSNMSPEDSSIYLCSTHGGAYGYTFGSGTRLTVV.

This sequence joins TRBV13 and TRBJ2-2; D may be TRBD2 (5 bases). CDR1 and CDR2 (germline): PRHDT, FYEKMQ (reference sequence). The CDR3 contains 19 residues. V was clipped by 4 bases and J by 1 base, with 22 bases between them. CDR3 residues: CASSSEEGGSLLNTGELFF. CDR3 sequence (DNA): TGTGCCAGCAGCTCAGAAGAGGGCGGCAGCCTCCTGAACACCGGGGAGCTGTTTTTT.

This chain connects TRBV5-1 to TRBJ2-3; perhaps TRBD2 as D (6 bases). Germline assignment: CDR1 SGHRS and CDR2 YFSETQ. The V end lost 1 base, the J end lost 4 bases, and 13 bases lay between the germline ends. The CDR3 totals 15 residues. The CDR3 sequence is CASSLISGVADTQYF. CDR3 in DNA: TGCGCCAGCAGCTTGATCTCGGGAGTAGCAGATACGCAGTATTTT.

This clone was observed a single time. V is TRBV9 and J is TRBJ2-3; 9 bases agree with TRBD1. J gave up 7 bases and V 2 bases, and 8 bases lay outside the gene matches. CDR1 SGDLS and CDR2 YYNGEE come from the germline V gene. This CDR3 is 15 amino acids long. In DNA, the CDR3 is TGTGCCAGCAGCGTGGCCGGGACAGGGATTTATACGCAGTATTTT. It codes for CASSVAGTGIYTQYF.

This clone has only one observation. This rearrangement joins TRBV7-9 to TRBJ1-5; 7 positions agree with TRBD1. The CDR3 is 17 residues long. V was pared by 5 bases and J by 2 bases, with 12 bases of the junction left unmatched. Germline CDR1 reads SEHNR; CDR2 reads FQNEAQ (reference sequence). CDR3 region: CASSAARDSQGNQPQHF. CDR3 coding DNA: TGTGCCAGCAGCGCCGCCCGGGACAGTCAGGGCAATCAGCCCCAGCATTTT.

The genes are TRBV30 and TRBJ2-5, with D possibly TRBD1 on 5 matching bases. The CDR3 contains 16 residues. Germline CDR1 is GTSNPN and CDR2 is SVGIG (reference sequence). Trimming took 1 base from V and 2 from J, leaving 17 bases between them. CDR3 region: CAWSAGVGVGQETQYF. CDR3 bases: TGTGCCTGGAGTGCGGGTGTAGGGGTTGGACAAGAGACCCAGTACTTC.

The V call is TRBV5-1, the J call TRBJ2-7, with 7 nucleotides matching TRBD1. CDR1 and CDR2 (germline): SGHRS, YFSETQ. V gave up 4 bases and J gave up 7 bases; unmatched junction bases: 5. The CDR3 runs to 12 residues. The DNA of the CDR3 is TGCGCCAGCAGCCAGACAGGGTTGGAGCAGTACTTC. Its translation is CASSQTGLEQYF.

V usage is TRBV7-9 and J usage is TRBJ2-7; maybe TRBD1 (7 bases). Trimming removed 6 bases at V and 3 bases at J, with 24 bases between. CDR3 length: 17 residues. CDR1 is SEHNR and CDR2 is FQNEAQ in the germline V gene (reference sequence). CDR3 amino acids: CASSLRGPRGRLYEQYF. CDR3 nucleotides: TGTGCCAGCAGTCTAAGGGGGCCACGGGGGCGACTCTACGAGCAGTACTTC.

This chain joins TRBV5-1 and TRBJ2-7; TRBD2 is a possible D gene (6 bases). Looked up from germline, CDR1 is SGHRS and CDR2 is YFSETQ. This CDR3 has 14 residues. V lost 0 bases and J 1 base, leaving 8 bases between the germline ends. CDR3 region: CASSLAGASYEQYF. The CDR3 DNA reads TGCGCCAGCAGCTTGGCGGGAGCATCCTACGAGCAGTACTTC.

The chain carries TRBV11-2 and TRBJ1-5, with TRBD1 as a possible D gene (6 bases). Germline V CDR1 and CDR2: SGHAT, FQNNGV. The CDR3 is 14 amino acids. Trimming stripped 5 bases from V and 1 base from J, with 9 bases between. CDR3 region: CASSRGQSNQPQHF. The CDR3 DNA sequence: TGTGCCAGCAGCCGTGGACAGAGCAATCAGCCCCAGCATTTT.